These 26 T cell receptor beta chains were all obtained from the same sample, sequenced in a study of T cells in localized non-small cell lung cancer. The method was immunoSEQ multiplex PCR; TCRdb's version includes in-frame clones alone and lacks a portion of them. The sample yields over 15,000 clones, about 89% seen once. The sample in question was peripheral blood mononuclear cells, obtained before any cancer treatment. The source is a male donor older than 55 with stage II lung adenocarcinoma.

The CDR3 is CASSLGELRLENGELFF. In DNA, the CDR3 is TGTGCCAGCAGCTTGGGGGAGTTGAGACTAGAAAACGGGGAGCTGTTTTTT. This chain connects TRBV5-6 to TRBJ2-2; possible D gene TRBD2, 6 bases. Germline V lookup: CDR1 SGHDT, CDR2 YYEEEE. This CDR3 comprises 17 residues. V lost 0 bases and J lost 7, with 19 bases in between.

This chain connects TRBV2 to TRBJ2-3, with 11 bases that match TRBD2. Germline CDR1 is SNHLY and CDR2 is FYNNEI. The length of the CDR3 is 18 residues. V was pared by 6 bases and J by 0 bases, with 11 bases of the junction left unmatched. CDR3 nucleotides: TGTGCCAGCAGGGGAGGCGGGACTAGCGGTCTAAGCACAGATACGCAGTATTTT. This gives the protein CASRGGGTSGLSTDTQYF.

The J gene is TRBJ2-2, the V gene TRBV15; D gene unclear. The CDR3 contains 12 residues. The germline V and J ends were trimmed by 5 bases and 6 bases, with 7 bases remaining between them. CDR1 is LNHNV and CDR2 is YYDKDF in the germline V gene (reference sequence). The CDR3 DNA sequence: TGTGCCACCAGCCCCTTGGCCGGGGAGCTGTTTTTT. Protein product: CATSPLAGELFF.

This chain uses TRBV19 with TRBJ2-5, with no clear D. Per the germline V gene, CDR1 is LNHDA and CDR2 is SQIVND (reference sequence). This CDR3 has 13 residues. Trimming took 6 bases from V and 1 from J, leaving 9 bases between them. CDR3 nucleotides: TGTGCCAGTAGCGCTCTGACCCAAGAGACCCAGTACTTC. Translation gives CASSALTQETQYF.

The gene calls are TRBV7-9 and TRBJ2-1, with TRBD1 matching over 8 bases. This CDR3 comprises 15 residues. Losses at the gene ends were 5 bases for V and 6 bases for J; bases not matched to a gene: 9. In germline, CDR1 is SEHNR, CDR2 FQNEAQ (reference sequence). The CDR3, as DNA: TGTGCCAGCAGCCTGGGGGCAGGGGGCATCAATGAGCAGTTCTTC. As protein: CASSLGAGGINEQFF.

This sequence joins TRBV18 and TRBJ2-1, with TRBD1 matching over 7 bases. The CDR3 has 16 amino acids. Trimming removed 5 bases from V and 0 bases from J; junction bases left unmatched: 7. Germline CDR1 KGHSH, CDR2 LQKENI. CDR3 coding DNA: TGTGCCAGCTCAGACCGGGACAGCCGCTCCTACAATGAGCAGTTCTTC. Residues: CASSDRDSRSYNEQFF.

The CDR3 here is CASSQDPYTEAFF. CDR3 DNA sequence: TGTGCCAGCAGCCAAGACCCGTACACTGAAGCTTTCTTT. The chain uses TRBV14 and TRBJ1-1, with D uncertain. Germline V gives CDR1 SGHDN, CDR2 FVKESK. The CDR3 has 13 residues. Trimming stripped 0 bases from V and 3 bases from J, with 5 bases between.

The chain joins TRBV7-9 to TRBJ1-4; the D is unclear. This CDR3 has 15 amino acids. The V end lost 1 base, the J end lost 0 bases, and 6 bases lay between the germline ends. Germline V gene lookup returns CDR1 SEHNR and CDR2 FQNEAQ (reference sequence). CDR3 DNA: TGTGCCAGCAGCTTAGAGGCAGCAACTAATGAAAAACTGTTTTTT. Translated: CASSLEAATNEKLFF.

The CDR3 coding sequence is TGTGCCAGCAGTGAAAGCAGGGGAGCAGATACGCAGTATTTT. It translates to CASSESRGADTQYF. This chain uses TRBV6-1 with TRBJ2-3, with D possibly matching TRBD1 (6 bases). With 2 bases removed from V and 4 bases from J, the gap between germline ends came to 10 bases. The CDR3 loop spans 14 amino acids. The germline CDR1 and CDR2 sequences are MNHNS and SASEGT.

This chain connects TRBV7-9 to TRBJ2-1, with 8 bases matching TRBD2. V gave up 10 bases and J gave up 3 bases; unmatched junction bases: 14. CDR3 length equals 16 residues. Germline CDR1 and CDR2: SEHNR and FQNEAQ (reference sequence). CDR3 nucleotide sequence: TGTGCCACTCCCCCACTGACTAGCGACTTCTACAATGAGCAGTTCTTC. It specifies CATPPLTSDFYNEQFF. Together with reference TRBV7-9 and TRBJ2-1, the CDR3 gives the full variable domain: DTGVSQNPRHKITKRGQNVTFRCDPISEHNRLYWYRQTLGQGPEFLTYFQNEAQLEKSRLLSDRFSAERPKGSFSTLEIQRTEQGDSAMYLCATPPLTSDFYNEQFFGPGTRLTVL.

The rearrangement joins TRBV19 to TRBJ1-1; D not certain. The V and J ends lost 3 bases and 8 bases respectively, with 10 bases between them. There are 12 residues in the CDR3. Germline V CDR1 and CDR2: LNHDA, SQIVND (reference sequence). CDR3: CASSIRGREAFF. The CDR3 DNA reads as TGTGCCAGTAGTATTCGGGGTAGGGAAGCTTTCTTT.

The CDR3 nucleotides are TGTGCCAGCAGTACCCAACCGGGACAGGGGAGAAGTGGCTACACCTTC. Protein product: CASSTQPGQGRSGYTF. V and J are TRBV27 and TRBJ1-2, with 10 bases aligning to TRBD1. Germline V CDR1 and CDR2: MNHEY, SMNVEV (reference sequence). The CDR3 is 16 residues long. V lost 5 bases, J lost 7 bases, and 13 bases stayed unmatched.

This chain links TRBV18 with TRBJ1-1; TRBD1 matches 8 bases. The CDR3 is made up of 15 amino acids. Germline-derived CDR1 and CDR2 are KGHSH and LQKENI. Losses at the gene ends were 6 bases for V and 3 bases for J; bases not matched to a gene: 9. CDR3 in DNA: TGTGCCAGCTCCGTACTCCCACAGGGGGACACTGAAGCTTTCTTT. Its translation is CASSVLPQGDTEAFF.

The table lists this clone with a count of one. V is TRBV19 and J is TRBJ2-5; TRBD2 matches 9 bases. The V and J ends lost 1 base and 4 bases, in that order; junction bases with no gene match: 4. Germline CDR1 and CDR2: LNHDA and SQIVND (reference sequence). The CDR3 runs 15 residues. The CDR3 DNA reads as TGTGCCAGTAGTATAGGAGCGGGGGGCGCAGAGACCCAGTACTTC. It codes for CASSIGAGGAETQYF.

Only one count was recorded for this clone. V usage is TRBV18 and J usage is TRBJ1-4, with D possibly matching TRBD1 (5 bases). Germline CDR1 is KGHSH and CDR2 is LQKENI. CDR3 length equals 15 residues. V was cut by 3 bases and J by 7 bases, with 15 bases left in between. This CDR3 is CASSPGAGPGEKLFF. As DNA, the CDR3 is TGTGCCAGCTCACCGGGCGCAGGGCCGGGTGAAAAACTGTTTTTT.

The rearrangement joins TRBV29-1 to TRBJ1-5; 10 bases fit TRBD1. Looked up from germline, CDR1 is SQVTM and CDR2 is ANQGSEA. The CDR3 has 14 amino acids. The trim removed 3 bases at V and 1 base at J, leaving 0 bases unmatched. In DNA, the CDR3 is TGCAGCGTTGAGGACAGGGGGAGCAATCAGCCCCAGCATTTT. It yields the protein CSVEDRGSNQPQHF.

The chain joins TRBV5-1 to TRBJ1-1; the D is unclear. V was clipped by 1 base and J by 6 bases, with 13 bases between them. The CDR3 has 14 amino acids. Germline assignment: CDR1 SGHRS and CDR2 YFSETQ. The CDR3 DNA sequence: TGCGCCAGCAGCTTGACCCAACCTGAGGCTGAAGCTTTCTTT. It translates to CASSLTQPEAEAFF.

The rearrangement links TRBV14 to TRBJ2-1; 8 bases are shared with TRBD2. Trimming cost V 1 base and J 8 bases; bases outside gene matches: 10. The CDR3 contains 16 residues. The germline gives CDR1 SGHDN, CDR2 FVKESK. The CDR3 spells CASSQVNGRAFDEQFF. Here the CDR3 DNA reads TGTGCCAGCAGCCAAGTAAACGGGAGGGCCTTTGATGAGCAGTTCTTC.

This chain links TRBV7-6 with TRBJ2-7, with D perhaps assigned TRBD1 or TRBD2 (5 bases each). The germline CDR1 and CDR2 sequences are SGHVS and FNYEAQ. V was clipped by 2 bases and J by 6 bases, with 8 bases between them. The CDR3 has 12 amino acids. The CDR3 protein is CASSLNGAEQYF. In DNA, the CDR3 is TGTGCCAGCAGCTTAAACGGGGCCGAGCAGTACTTC.

V is TRBV11-2 and J is TRBJ2-1; 13 bases align to TRBD2. Unmatched junction bases numbered 13, after V lost 7 bases and J lost 4 bases. This CDR3 is 18 amino acids long. Germline CDR1 reads SGHAT; CDR2 reads FQNNGV. Here the CDR3 reads CASMKTSGRTKNYNEQFF. The CDR3 nucleotides are TGTGCCAGCATGAAGACTAGCGGGAGGACCAAGAATTACAATGAGCAGTTCTTC.

This clone was seen a handful of times. The genes are TRBV10-1 and TRBJ2-1; D is perhaps TRBD1 or TRBD2 (5 bases each). The CDR3 loop spans 14 amino acids. In germline, CDR1 is WNHNN, CDR2 SYGVQD (reference sequence). V lost 5 bases to trimming and J lost 2 bases, with 10 bases between them. The CDR3 loop is CASSSGAPYNEQFF. As DNA, the CDR3 is TGCGCCAGCAGTTCCGGGGCTCCCTACAATGAGCAGTTCTTC.

The J gene is TRBJ1-1, the V gene TRBV10-3, with 7 nucleotides matching TRBD1. Germline V gene sequence: CDR1 ENHRY, CDR2 SYGVKD. The CDR3 extends over 15 amino acids. V trimming: 2 bases; J trimming: 1 base; junction bases outside the gene matches: 4. CDR3 loop: CAISEPGQANTEAFF. The CDR3 region has the DNA TGTGCCATCAGTGAGCCCGGACAGGCGAACACTGAAGCTTTCTTT.

This clone occurred once. The rearrangement joins TRBV19 to TRBJ1-2; the match to TRBD1 covers 11 bases. The CDR3 sequence is 15 residues long. Per germline, CDR1 LNHDA and CDR2 SQIVND (reference sequence). With 6 bases clipped from V and 3 bases from J, the junction kept 6 bases outside the gene matches. CDR3 DNA: TGTGCCAGTAGGCCCCCGGGACAGGGGGACTATGGCTACACCTTC. Translation: CASRPPGQGDYGYTF.

The rearrangement uses TRBV6-5 and TRBJ2-1; 9 nucleotides line up with TRBD2. The CDR3 is 16 amino acids. V lost 0 bases, J lost 4 bases, and 4 bases stayed unmatched. Germline CDR1 is MNHEY and CDR2 is SVGAGI. The CDR3 nucleotides are TGTGCCAGCAGTTACTCGACGACTAGCGGTTACAATGAGCAGTTCTTC. It specifies CASSYSTTSGYNEQFF.

The rearrangement links TRBV15 to TRBJ1-2; unclear D gene. Germline lookup yields CDR1 LNHNV and CDR2 YYDKDF (reference sequence). The CDR3 loop spans 14 amino acids. The ends were cut back, 0 bases at V and 7 bases at J, with 12 bases in the middle. The CDR3 spells CATSRDERTPGYTF. The CDR3 region has the DNA TGTGCCACCAGCAGAGATGAACGGACTCCTGGCTACACCTTC.

The table lists this clone with a count of one. CDR3 DNA: TGTGCCAGTAGTATAGATGGGTTCGACGAGCAGTACTTC. Protein: CASSIDGFDEQYF. V and J are TRBV19 and TRBJ2-7; D ambiguous. V gave up 0 bases and J gave up 5 bases, with 8 bases separating them. Germline CDR1 reads LNHDA; CDR2 reads SQIVND (reference sequence). The CDR3 covers 13 residues.